This T cell receptor (beta chain) was found in a study of blood T cell repertoires in COVID-19. Profiled with immunoSEQ multiplex PCR; TCRdb holds only in-frame clones, not every one. The sample includes around 110,000 clones, around four fifths of them seen just once. This CDR3 comprises 11 residues. V was clipped by 2 bases and J by 5 bases, with 3 bases between them. Germline CDR1 is MNHEY and CDR2 is SVGAGI. The sequenced sample was peripheral blood. This sequence was found in a woman in her 70s with acute or convalescent COVID-19. This chain connects TRBV6-5 to TRBJ2-5; no firm D call. The DNA of the CDR3 is TGTGCCAGCAGTTACCTGGAGACCCAGTACTTC. Protein product: CASSYLETQYF.